Detailed here is one T cell receptor beta chain. There is no known antigen for this receptor. There are no base qualities to consult, and no much larger clone falls within one base. TCRbeta CDR3 regions were amplified from genomic DNA using the immunoSEQ Assay, a bias-controlled multiplex PCR. On the authors' methods: Nucleated cell counts per sample were estimated from amplification of reference gene primers within the assay. To quantify the absolute abundance of each unique TCRbeta CDR3 rearrangement, sequence reads were collapsed and filtered. For each sample, productive Simpson clonality was calculated as the square root of Simpson's diversity index across productive rearrangements. Not all clones reach the TCRdb copy of this immuneACCESS table, which keeps in-frame sequences only. Checked studies attribute under half of the gap to unresolved V genes and leave the rest unexplained. V and J calls and clone size follow that table, whereas D and trimming were derived from the DNA. Here the sample has approximately 260,000 clones; about 88% occur a single time. The top ten hold less than 4.5% of the sample.

This entry belongs to a study of blood T cell repertoires in COVID-19 (dated by TCRdb to 2020 to 2021). Regarding the research as a whole: Samples covering the acute and convalescent phases of COVID-19 were provided by collaborators in the United States, Italy and Spain. Where available, HLA class I and class II types were obtained from metadata supplied by the sample provider rather than from assay-based typing. A freely available public database, intended as a resource for researchers studying the immune response to SARS-CoV-2, is where the repertoires were released. Sample metadata almost always included a de-identified subject ID, COVID-19 status, age in years and sex. The prospective study material was composed of cDNA or gDNA derived from T cells, B-cell-depleted T cells, or PBMCs. Samples were obtained from the ongoing ImmuneRACE study (first 160 participants) and from 1,254 subjects provided by 6 global collaborators. The dataset comprised deeply sampled blood TCRbeta repertoires from subjects exposed to, actively infected with, or recovered from COVID-19.

Whole blood was collected in K2EDTA tubes by collaborating institutions according to the institutions' own protocols. Collaborator samples were shipped for TCRbeta analysis as frozen whole blood, isolated PBMCs, or DNA extracted from either sample type. Findings and caveats that apply to the study as a whole: Clinical and demographic metadata were provided uncurated, with the amount varying by source and participant.

Specimen: peripheral blood. This TCR was recovered from a man between 18 and 35 years old with active or convalescent COVID-19.

The base sequence is TGTGCCAGCAGCCCTAGTAGTAACTATGGCTACACCTTC. Translated, it reads CASSPSSNYGYTF. Recombination joined TRBV12-3 or TRBV12-4 with TRBJ1-2; the D gene lacks a confident call. V loses 6 bases, J loses 1 base, and the germline ends lie 9 bases apart. Measured from the cysteine to the phenylalanine, the CDR3 is 13 residues long. Only the CDR3 DNA stays, 39 bases, in frame from base 1.